This is a list of T cell receptor beta chains from one sample in a study of control samples from healthy donors and cancer patients. Sequencing was performed with immunoSEQ multiplex PCR; in TCRdb, only in-frame clones are kept and a portion is missing. The sample includes 150,000 or so clones, roughly 93% of them seen just once. Sequenced input: blood. All receptors come from a man aged 50-60 years in good health. Both conserved end residues are part of each CDR3. Each record gives: D gene, V gene, J gene, clone size, CDR3 DNA, CDR3 protein. D genes are given only for firm matches. For some rows the clone size is stated as once, few or many, or as a class when expanded; others skip it.

TRBD2	TRBV5-1	TRBJ2-1	-	TGCGCCAGCAGCAATGCCCCCGGGACTAGCGGGAGGGGTGAGCAGTTCTTC	CASSNAPGTSGRGEQFF
TRBD1	TRBV7-2	TRBJ2-3	-	TGTGCCAGCAGAGCACAGGGGCTGGGGACAGATACGCAGTATTTT	CASRAQGLGTDTQYF
TRBD1	TRBV28	TRBJ2-1	-	TGTGCCAGCTGGGGGACAGGAACTTTTAATGAGCAGTTCTTC	CASWGTGTFNEQFF
-	TRBV14	TRBJ2-3	-	TGTGCCAGCAGCCAGTCCTGGGGCGGCAGCACAGATACGCAGTATTTT	CASSQSWGGSTDTQYF
TRBD1	TRBV5-1	TRBJ2-1	-	TGCGCCAGCAGCTACGGACAGGTGGTCGAGCAGTTCTTC	CASSYGQVVEQFF
-	TRBV10-3	TRBJ2-7	-	TGTGCCATCAGTGGCAGGACAGGAGGTAGCGGTGGCCTATCCTACGAGCAGTACTTC	CAISGRTGGSGGLSYEQYF
TRBD1	TRBV27	TRBJ1-4	-	TGTGCCAGTCGGGGACAGGGGGCGTATGAAAAACTGTTTTTT	CASRGQGAYEKLFF
TRBD1	TRBV2	TRBJ1-6	-	TGTGCCAGCAGGGGGGACAGTACTAATTCACCCCTCCACTTT	CASRGDSTNSPLHF
TRBD1	TRBV28	TRBJ2-7	-	TGTGCCTCACGGCAGGGGGCAACCTACGAGCAGTACTTC	CASRQGATYEQYF
-	TRBV9	TRBJ1-2	-	TGTGCCAGCAGCCCCCACGCCGGTGCACCTAATGGCTACACCTTC	CASSPHAGAPNGYTF
-	TRBV27	TRBJ1-5	-	TGTGCCAGCAGTTTTGGCAACAATCAGCCCCAGCATTTT	CASSFGNNQPQHF
-	TRBV9	TRBJ2-4	-	TGTGCCAGCAGCGAGGGATCACCCTCGGGGGCCAAAAACATTCAGTACTTC	CASSEGSPSGAKNIQYF
TRBD1	TRBV13	TRBJ1-5	-	TGTGCCAGTCTGGCGAGGGGGCCCTGGCCCCTCAATCAGCCCCAGCATTTT	CASLARGPWPLNQPQHF
TRBD1	TRBV11-1	TRBJ2-1	-	TGTGCCAGCAGCTTATTCAGGGGGCTAGATGAGCAGTTCTTC	CASSLFRGLDEQFF
-	TRBV16	TRBJ2-2	-	TGTGCCAGCAGCCAATTTACAGGGTCCGCGAACACCGGGGAGCTGTTTTTT	CASSQFTGSANTGELFF
TRBD1	TRBV28	TRBJ2-3	once	TGTGCCAGCAGGGCAGGGGGCGCGGGCACAGATACGCAGTATTTT	CASRAGGAGTDTQYF
-	TRBV29-1	TRBJ2-1	-	TGCAGCGTTCAGTTCTCCAGTCACAATGAGCAGTTCTTC	CSVQFSSHNEQFF
TRBD2	TRBV27	TRBJ2-2	once	TGTGCCAGCAATACAGCGGGAGGGCCAACCGGGGAGCTGTTTTTT	CASNTAGGPTGELFF
-	TRBV7-6	TRBJ2-1	-	TGTGCCAGCAGCCCAGGACTCTCCATCGTCTATGAGCAGTTCTTC	CASSPGLSIVYEQFF
TRBD2	TRBV2	TRBJ2-3	-	TGTGCCAGCAGGGACGGACTAGCGGGGATCACAGATACGCAGTATTTT	CASRDGLAGITDTQYF
TRBD1	TRBV2	TRBJ1-2	-	TGTGCCAACGGGACAGGCTCCCTGATGGGTGGCTACACCTTC	CANGTGSLMGGYTF
-	TRBV21-1	TRBJ1-5	-	TGTGCCAGCAGCAAACGTCGGATATCGAATCAGCCCCAGCATTTT	CASSKRRISNQPQHF
-	TRBV15	TRBJ1-1	-	TGTGCCACCAGCAGAGAGGGGGAATCTAGAGCCCGCTTCTTT	CATSREGESRARFF